This T cell receptor beta chain was identified during a study of monozygotic twins with inflammatory bowel disease. The CDR3 contains 18 residues. Both the TCRalpha cDNA and the TCRbeta cDNA were taken through two nested PCRs, lasting around 15 and 9 cycles. TCRdb reprocessed the 5' RACE reads and stores each CDR3 protein as one record, lacking DNA. Reported are hundreds of thousands of distinct CDR3 sequences; the ten largest clones contain 2.4%. General study results and limits: Clonotypes shared with others were fewer in IBD patients than in healthy twins, especially with disease activity.

On this clonotype itself: The antigen remains unidentified.

V usage is TRBV21-1 and J usage is TRBJ2-7; TCRdb's D call, TRBD2, is unchecked because there is no DNA. TRBV21-1 is an annotated pseudogene. Material: blood. This clonotype originated in a human donor with ulcerative colitis or Crohn's disease, or a healthy co-twin of an affected twin (not recorded which). The CDR3 loop reads CASKKGTLLAGIPYEQYF.